One and the same sample provided the 4 T cell receptor beta chains below, sequenced in a study of blood T cell repertoires in COVID-19. Here immunoSEQ multiplex PCR was the method, and the copy in TCRdb shows in-frame clones only, minus some. Of 200,000 to 300,000 clones detected, 75% to 90% appear once; the ten largest clones hold 27%. The sequenced sample consisted of peripheral blood. These receptors originate from a man aged 40-55 years with acute or convalescent COVID-19.

The chain recombines TRBV30 with TRBJ1-5; D uncertain. Germline CDR1 GTSNPN, CDR2 SVGIG (reference sequence). Trimming pared 0 bases from V and 5 bases from J, leaving 11 bases between. This CDR3 comprises 14 residues. CDR3 protein: CAWSVNTVDQPQHF. CDR3 bases: TGTGCCTGGAGTGTAAATACAGTTGATCAGCCCCAGCATTTT.

The chain recombines TRBV10-3 with TRBJ1-1, with D unclear. This CDR3 has 14 residues. Looked up from germline, CDR1 is ENHRY and CDR2 is SYGVKD. V was pared by 0 bases and J by 7 bases, with 12 bases between. The CDR3 nucleotides are TGTGCCATCAGTGAGTCGGGAGGGCGGGGTGAAGCTTTCTTT. It codes for CAISESGGRGEAFF.

The rearrangement links TRBV5-4 to TRBJ1-1; possibly TRBD1 for D (5 bases). Germline V lookup: CDR1 SGHNT, CDR2 YYREEE (reference sequence). The CDR3 is made up of 17 amino acids. The V end was cut by 6 bases, the J end by 4 bases, with 25 bases between. The CDR3, as DNA: TGTGCCAGCAACGCCGGCGGACAAGGAACCCCGGGCACTGAAGCTTTCTTT. This codes for CASNAGGQGTPGTEAFF.

J is TRBJ2-1 and V is TRBV15, with 13 bases lining up with TRBD2. V lost 4 bases, J lost 3 bases, and 3 bases stayed unmatched. CDR3 length equals 16 residues. Germline V CDR1 and CDR2: LNHNV, YYDKDF (reference sequence). Here the CDR3 reads CATSTWTSGGYNEQFF. The CDR3 nucleotides are TGTGCCACCAGCACCTGGACTAGCGGGGGCTACAATGAGCAGTTCTTC.